This T cell receptor beta chain comes out of a study of CD8+ T cells in alopecia areata. Study-level results: Baseline CD8+ expansion's link to response remains uncertain, as there was one nonresponder. The study found tofacitinib significantly decreased scalp clonality and expanded CD8+ clones among the top 100.

Specified treatment: oral pan-JAK inhibitor, 5-10 mg twice daily. Sequencing templates came from extracted RNA that was reverse transcribed into cDNA. Assay used: immunoSEQ multiplex PCR; TCRdb lists only in-frame clones, some missing. The sample shows 250,000 to 350,000 clones, around three fifths of them seen only once. The table lists this clone with a count of one. The antigen is not known. The material was CD4+ T cells sorted from blood, obtained at roughly week 52, from a patient treated with tofacitinib. This receptor was taken from a human donor with alopecia areata.

The CDR3 DNA is TGTGCCAGCAGCGCCCAGGGGCAGTACTACAATGAGCAGTTCTTC. It codes for CASSAQGQYYNEQFF. The chain is built from TRBV9 and TRBJ2-1; D perhaps matches TRBD1 (6 bases). Trimming shortened V by 3 bases and J by 3 bases, and 13 bases separated the two germline ends. The germline V gene has CDR1 SGDLS and CDR2 YYNGEE. The CDR3 is 15 amino acids.